The 13 T cell receptor beta chains below all came from one sample that was sequenced in a study of blood T cell repertoires in COVID-19 (dated by TCRdb to 2018 to 2020). To prepare the library, the immunoSEQ multiplex PCR assay was applied. Here the immuneACCESS table is served through TCRdb, limited to in-frame sequences with V and J called. Missing clones are a known gap in these copies; in checked studies unresolved V genes cover under half, and the rest lacks a known reason. The sample profile shows about 200,000 clones; 80% to 90% of them were found once. Together, the top ten hold over 7% of the sample. Sequencing was done on a sample of PBMCs or T cells enriched from blood (not recorded which). The receptors were sampled from a woman between 18 and 29 years old who had recovered from COVID-19.

There are a few counts of this clone. This chain uses TRBV2 with TRBJ1-5; possible D gene TRBD1, 6 bases. V dropped 6 bases and J dropped 6 bases, with 15 bases sitting between them. This CDR3 has 14 amino acids. Germline CDR1 SNHLY, CDR2 FYNNEI. CDR3 DNA: TGTGCCAGCAGGGGACAAGGGGAGGGTCAGCCCCAGCATTTT. Translation: CASRGQGEGQPQHF.

V and J are TRBV11-2 and TRBJ2-7, with a weak D call TRBD1 (6 bases). Trimming removed 0 bases from V and 3 bases from J, with 12 bases in between. The CDR3 spans 15 residues. Germline loops: CDR1 SGHAT, CDR2 FQNNGV. In DNA, the CDR3 is TGTGCCAGCAGCTTAGACCCAGGGGCGAACTACGAGCAGTACTTC. Protein sequence: CASSLDPGANYEQYF.

The J gene is TRBJ2-1, the V gene TRBV27; 7 bases align to TRBD2. Germline values: CDR1 MNHEY, CDR2 SMNVEV (reference sequence). V trimming: 4 bases; J trimming: 1 base; junction bases outside the gene matches: 13. This CDR3 is 18 amino acids long. The DNA for the CDR3 is TGTGCCAGCAGTTCCCTGTCGGTAGCGGGTGCTTCCTACAATGAGCAGTTCTTC. Translated: CASSSLSVAGASYNEQFF.

The gene calls are TRBV2 and TRBJ2-7; the D gene is possibly TRBD2 (6 bases). Trimming cost V 7 bases and J 0 bases, with 10 bases left between them. Germline CDR1 is SNHLY and CDR2 is FYNNEI. The CDR3 sequence is 13 residues long. In DNA, the CDR3 is TGTGCCAGCACGGGGGAACACTCCTACGAGCAGTACTTC. It is translated as CASTGEHSYEQYF.

This chain connects TRBV5-4 to TRBJ1-2; 7 bases agree with TRBD1. The CDR3 consists of 15 residues. Germline CDR1 reads SGHNT; CDR2 reads YYREEE (reference sequence). The trim removed 4 bases at V and 2 bases at J, leaving 8 bases unmatched. The CDR3 DNA follows: TGTGCCAGCAGCCGTAGGACAGGCCAAAACTATGGCTACACCTTC. Encoded protein: CASSRRTGQNYGYTF. Using reference TRBV5-4 and TRBJ1-2 for the parts outside the CDR3, the full variable domain is ETGVTQSPTHLIKTRGQQVTLRCSSQSGHNTVSWYQQALGQGPQFIFQYYREEENGRGNFPPRFSGLQFPNYSSELNVNALELDDSALYLCASSRRTGQNYGYTFGSGTRLTVV.

The CDR3 coding sequence is TGTGCCAGCAGCGTGGGACAGAGCAATCAGCCCCAGCATTTT. Translated, it gives CASSVGQSNQPQHF. The chain carries TRBV11-2 and TRBJ1-5; 7 bases fit TRBD1. Germline V lookup: CDR1 SGHAT, CDR2 FQNNGV. Trimming took 5 bases from V and 1 from J; bases not matched to a gene: 2. CDR3 length: 14 amino acids.

This chain uses TRBV4-1 with TRBJ1-3, with unresolved D. Trimming shortened V by 0 bases and J by 2 bases, and 8 bases separated the two germline ends. The CDR3 extends over 15 amino acids. CDR1 and CDR2 (germline): MGHRA, YSYEKL. CDR3 nucleotide sequence: TGCGCCAGCAGCCAAGAGGCAGTCCCTGGAAACACCATATATTTT. Its protein product is CASSQEAVPGNTIYF.

V and J are TRBV5-4 and TRBJ2-2; the D gene is possibly TRBD1 (6 bases). The CDR3 extends over 17 amino acids. Germline lookup yields CDR1 SGHNT and CDR2 YYREEE (reference sequence). Deletions cut 4 bases from V and 5 bases from J, with 21 bases between. The CDR3 region is CASSLNVGAWETGELFF. In DNA form, the CDR3 reads TGTGCCAGCAGCCTAAATGTGGGGGCTTGGGAAACCGGGGAGCTGTTTTTT.

V gene TRBV5-1 combines with J gene TRBJ1-1; D possibly corresponds to TRBD1 (6 bases). Trimming left V 5 bases short and J 5 bases short, with 13 bases between. The CDR3 runs to 13 residues. Germline loops: CDR1 SGHRS, CDR2 YFSETQ. This CDR3 is CASRPSQGTEAFF. CDR3 DNA sequence: TGCGCCAGCAGACCCAGTCAGGGGACTGAAGCTTTCTTT. Full variable domain (outside the CDR3, taken from reference TRBV5-1 and TRBJ1-1): KAGVTQTPRYLIKTRGQQVTLSCSPISGHRSVSWYQQTPGQGLQFLFEYFSETQRNKGNFPGRFSGRQFSNSRSEMNVSTLELGDSALYLCASRPSQGTEAFFGQGTRLTVV.

The chain uses TRBV5-1 and TRBJ2-7, with a possible D match to TRBD1 (5 bases). The CDR3 loop spans 12 amino acids. V was pared by 2 bases and J by 5 bases, with 8 bases between. From germline, CDR1 is SGHRS and CDR2 YFSETQ. The CDR3 spells CASSFRGNEQYF. The CDR3 bases are TGCGCCAGCAGCTTTAGGGGTAACGAGCAGTACTTC.

The chain employs TRBV3-1 (or the pseudogene TRBV3-2) and TRBJ1-5; 9 bases align to TRBD1. CDR3 length equals 14 residues. Germline values: CDR1 LGHDT, CDR2 YNNKEL (reference sequence). V lost 4 bases to trimming and J lost 5 bases; unmatched junction nucleotides: 3. As DNA, the CDR3 is TGTGCCAGCAGCCCACAGGGGGCTGATCAGCCCCAGCATTTT. Translated: CASSPQGADQPQHF.

This clone was counted once. This chain links TRBV7-9 with TRBJ2-3, with a tentative D call TRBD1 (6 bases). The CDR3 runs to 14 residues. The V end lost 3 bases, the J end lost 4 bases, and 11 bases lay between the germline ends. Germline V gives CDR1 SEHNR, CDR2 FQNEAQ (reference sequence). CDR3 nucleotide sequence: TGTGCCAGCAGCTTCTGGGGGCCGGCAGATACGCAGTATTTT. As protein: CASSFWGPADTQYF.

This clone was found a few times. This chain uses TRBV19 with TRBJ1-5; D possibly corresponds to TRBD1 (5 bases). The CDR3 runs 16 residues. Germline V gene data show CDR1 as LNHDA and CDR2 as SQIVND (reference sequence). V shed 3 bases and J shed 3 bases, with 15 bases lying between them. The CDR3 region is CASSIDRFSFNQPQHF. The CDR3 DNA reads as TGTGCCAGTAGTATTGACAGATTCTCCTTCAATCAGCCCCAGCATTTT.